The rows below give T cell receptor beta chains drawn from one sample of a study of T-cell reconstitution after alpha-beta-depleted transplantation in children. TCRdb redid the calling of the PCR reads with MiXCR, one entry per CDR3 protein. The repertoire has almost 500,000 distinct CDR3 sequences, about 10% of them found once; the top ten carry around 2%. The starting material was PBMCs, obtained before TCRalphabeta/CD19-depleted stem cell transplant. The receptor source for this set is a child aged 2 to 15 with inherited bone marrow failure, due to receive a stem cell transplant. CDR3s include the opening cysteine and the closing phenylalanine or tryptophan. The D gene is left open where the match is weak. Expanded clones get a size class; other rows say once, few or many, or leave the size out.

>TRBV5-1|few|TRBJ2-7|TRBD2
CASSPTLAGGPYEQYF
TGCGCCAGCAGCCCCACGCTAGCGGGAGGGCCCTACGAGCAGTACTTC
>TRBV27|many|TRBJ2-1|TRBD2
CASRGAAGGGNEQFF
TGTGCCAGCAGAGGAGCAGCGGGAGGAGGCAATGAGCAGTTCTTC
>TRBV7-2|many|TRBJ1-1|-
CASSLQGLFTEAFF
TGTGCCAGCAGCTTACAGGGGTTATTCACTGAAGCTTTCTTT
>TRBV20-1|many|TRBJ1-5|-
CSAGSRNNQPQHF
TGCAGTGCCGGGTCTCGAAACAATCAGCCCCAGCATTTT
>TRBV7-2|many|TRBJ2-2|TRBD2
CASSLELAGSTGELFF
TGTGCCAGCAGCTTAGAACTAGCGGGAAGCACCGGGGAGCTGTTTTTT
>TRBV7-2|many|TRBJ2-3|TRBD2
CASSAGLLQDTQYF
TGTGCCAGCAGCGCGGGACTACTACAAGATACGCAGTATTTT
>TRBV20-1|many|TRBJ2-3|-
CSARGLITDTQYF
TGCAGTGCTAGAGGTCTGATCACAGATACGCAGTATTTT
>TRBV29-1|-|TRBJ2-1|-
CSVELGYNEQFF
TGCAGCGTTGAGCTCGGTTACAATGAGCAGTTCTTC
>TRBV29-1|many|TRBJ2-1|TRBD2
CSVTGLAGVAYNEQFF
TGCAGCGTTACTGGACTAGCGGGAGTTGCCTACAATGAGCAGTTCTTC
>TRBV25-1|many|TRBJ2-7|TRBD1
CASSEAGQGYEQYF
TGTGCCAGCAGTGAAGCGGGACAGGGATACGAGCAGTACTTC
>TRBV5-6|many|TRBJ2-3|-
CASSLDLATQYF
TGTGCCAGCAGCTTGGACCTAGCTACGCAGTATTTT
>TRBV12-3/TRBV12-4|many|TRBJ2-1|-
CASSLLSRVNREQFF
TGTGCCAGCAGTTTACTTAGTAGAGTGAATCGTGAGCAGTTCTTC
>TRBV7-2|few|TRBJ2-1|-
CASSLDSSYEQFF
TGTGCCAGCAGCTTGGACTCCTCCTATGAGCAGTTCTTC
>TRBV3-1|few|TRBJ2-7|TRBD2
CASSQDLAGYEQYF
TGTGCCAGCAGCCAAGATCTAGCGGGCTACGAGCAGTACTTC
>TRBV29-1|many|TRBJ1-4|-
CSVEYGSSEKLFF
TGCAGCGTTGAGTACGGCAGCTCTGAAAAACTGTTTTTT
>TRBV29-1|many|TRBJ1-1|TRBD1
CSSIGTEPEAFF
TGCAGCTCAATCGGGACAGAACCTGAAGCTTTCTTT